These T cell receptor beta chains were read from a single sample in a study of shared clonotypes between healthy human individuals. The protocol was immunoSEQ multiplex PCR, while the TCRdb copy is restricted to in-frame clones and leaves out a portion. The sample consists of approximately 1,500,000 clones, 95% to 97% of them appearing once. Sequencing was carried out using naive CD4+ T cells sorted from blood. The receptor set was obtained from a man aged 25 to 45 in good health. CDR3s include the opening cysteine and the closing phenylalanine or tryptophan. A D gene is named only where the DNA matches it firmly. A clone size is listed for some rows: how often the clone was seen (once, few, many), or a class if it is expanded.

CDR3	DNA	size	D	J	V
CANRQPGTGGYTF	TGTGCCAACCGACAGCCAGGAACGGGAGGCTACACCTTC	.	.	TRBJ1-2	TRBV13
CATSPGGWNGANVLTF	TGTGCCACCTCTCCAGGGGGTTGGAATGGGGCCAACGTCCTGACTTTC	.	TRBD1	TRBJ2-6	TRBV7-9
CSAVGYEQYF	TGCAGTGCCGTGGGCTACGAGCAGTACTTC	.	.	TRBJ2-7	TRBV20-1
CASSLRRADSLSYEQYF	TGTGCCAGCAGCTTGAGGAGGGCAGACTCCCTCTCCTACGAGCAGTACTTC	once	.	TRBJ2-7	TRBV11-2
CASRYGTTYNEQFF	TGTGCCAGCAGATACGGGACTACCTACAATGAGCAGTTCTTC	.	TRBD2	TRBJ2-1	TRBV6-1
CASSEGGSGTGERYGYTF	TGTGCCAGCAGTGAAGGGGGCTCGGGGACAGGGGAACGTTACGGCTACACCTTC	.	TRBD1	TRBJ1-2	TRBV25-1
CSVLRVQETQYF	TGCAGCGTTTTAAGGGTCCAAGAGACCCAGTACTTC	once	.	TRBJ2-5	TRBV29-1
CASSIGEKLFF	TGTGCCAGTAGTATAGGCGAAAAACTGTTTTTT	once	.	TRBJ1-4	TRBV19
CSTSTGTTGYEQYF	TGCAGCACATCAACTGGGACAACCGGATACGAGCAGTACTTC	.	.	TRBJ2-7	TRBV29-1
CASSRSTNTEAFF	TGTGCCAGCAGTCGATCGACGAACACTGAAGCTTTCTTT	once	.	TRBJ1-1	TRBV9
CASSQDPIFYNEQFF	TGTGCCAGCAGCCAAGATCCCATATTTTACAATGAGCAGTTCTTC	.	.	TRBJ2-1	TRBV14
CASSILGLGELFF	TGTGCCAGTAGTATCCTCGGGCTCGGGGAGCTGTTTTTT	once	.	TRBJ2-2	TRBV19
CASSESGNYGYTF	TGTGCCAGCAGTGAATCAGGGAACTATGGCTACACCTTC	.	.	TRBJ1-2	TRBV6-1
CASSLEGRLGRNNEQFF	TGCGCCAGCAGCTTGGAAGGTAGACTAGGAAGAAACAATGAGCAGTTCTTC	once	.	TRBJ2-1	TRBV5-1
CASSLYNSHYEQYF	TGTGCCAGCAGCTTGTACAATTCACACTACGAGCAGTACTTC	.	.	TRBJ2-7	TRBV5-6
CASSDFGNGNEQFF	TGTGCCAGCAGTGACTTCGGGAATGGGAATGAGCAGTTCTTC	.	.	TRBJ2-1	TRBV6-4
CASSQDSRGPLGEQYF	TGCGCCAGCAGCCAAGATTCCAGGGGTCCCCTTGGCGAGCAGTACTTC	.	.	TRBJ2-7	TRBV4-3
CASRAGTELYNEQFF	TGCGCCAGCAGGGCCGGGACGGAACTCTACAATGAGCAGTTCTTC	.	.	TRBJ2-1	TRBV10-2
CASKTTGTARGEQYF	TGTGCCAGCAAAACTACAGGGACCGCCCGAGGCGAGCAGTACTTC	.	.	TRBJ2-7	TRBV6-5
CASSLGGNTDTQYF	TGCGCCAGCAGCTTGGGGGGGAATACAGATACGCAGTATTTT	once	.	TRBJ2-3	TRBV5-1
CASSQARVFTDNEQFF	TGTGCCAGCAGCCAAGCTCGTGTCTTTACGGACAATGAGCAGTTCTTC	.	.	TRBJ2-1	TRBV14
CASGPFQGGAGELFF	TGTGCTAGTGGCCCGTTCCAGGGTGGCGCCGGGGAGCTGTTTTTT	.	.	TRBJ2-2	TRBV12-5
CASTSGRADNEQFF	TGTGCCAGCACCAGCGGGAGGGCCGACAATGAGCAGTTCTTC	once	TRBD2	TRBJ2-1	TRBV7-9
CAWSVRAGETGELFF	TGTGCCTGGAGTGTAAGAGCGGGAGAGACCGGGGAGCTGTTTTTT	.	TRBD2	TRBJ2-2	TRBV30
CASSLSGAREKLFF	TGTGCCAGCAGTTTGTCGGGGGCACGTGAAAAACTGTTTTTT	.	.	TRBJ1-4	TRBV28
CASSTPGTSGYEQYF	TGTGCCAGCAGCACCCCCGGGACTAGCGGATACGAGCAGTACTTC	.	TRBD2	TRBJ2-7	TRBV5-4
CASSQRQGPDTEAFF	TGCGCCAGCAGCCAGAGACAGGGTCCGGACACTGAAGCTTTCTTT	.	TRBD1	TRBJ1-1	TRBV4-1
CASSNPGLKGYNEQFF	TGTGCCAGTAGTAACCCGGGACTAAAGGGGTACAATGAGCAGTTCTTC	.	TRBD2	TRBJ2-1	TRBV19
CATTGLAGNEQYF	TGTGCCACTACAGGGCTAGCGGGAAACGAGCAGTACTTC	.	TRBD2	TRBJ2-7	TRBV10-3
CASSVSRGISNQPQHF	TGTGCCAGCAGTGTGAGTAGGGGTATAAGCAATCAGCCCCAGCATTTT	.	.	TRBJ1-5	TRBV2
CASSLGLPGTNEKLFF	TGTGCCAGCAGCCTCGGACTCCCGGGGACTAATGAAAAACTGTTTTTT	.	.	TRBJ1-4	TRBV11-2
CASSLADRGVYF	TGTGCCAGCAGCTTAGCGGACAGGGGGGTGTACTTC	.	TRBD1	TRBJ2-7	TRBV7-9
CASSEKGREKLFF	TGTGCCAGCAGTGAAAAAGGTCGAGAAAAACTGTTTTTT	.	.	TRBJ1-4	TRBV25-1
CASSPQLAGVGVSETQYF	TGTGCCAGTTCCCCCCAGCTAGCGGGAGTTGGAGTATCAGAGACCCAGTACTTC	.	TRBD2	TRBJ2-5	TRBV11-2
CASSLLGTETSGNTIYF	TGCGCCAGCAGCCTCCTAGGGACGGAGACCTCTGGAAACACCATATATTTT	.	.	TRBJ1-3	TRBV5-1
CASSREGPYNEQFF	TGCGCCAGCAGTCGGGAGGGCCCCTACAATGAGCAGTTCTTC	.	TRBD2	TRBJ2-1	TRBV5-1
CASSKAGTSGEQYF	TGTGCCAGCAGCAAAGCGGGTACCTCCGGCGAGCAGTACTTC	.	.	TRBJ2-7	TRBV7-2
CASSPSGDSLGTDTQYF	TGCGCCAGCAGCCCATCCGGGGACAGTCTTGGCACAGATACGCAGTATTTT	.	TRBD1	TRBJ2-3	TRBV4-1
CASSYRDRGNYEQYF	TGTGCCAGCAGTTATAGGGACAGGGGGAATTACGAGCAGTACTTC	.	TRBD1	TRBJ2-7	TRBV6-5
CASSLGTSGFGEQYF	TGTGCCAGCAGCCTCGGGACTAGCGGGTTTGGCGAGCAGTACTTC	.	TRBD2	TRBJ2-7	TRBV7-2
CASSIVARSNTEAFF	TGTGCCAGTAGTATAGTCGCCAGGTCAAACACTGAAGCTTTCTTT	.	.	TRBJ1-1	TRBV19